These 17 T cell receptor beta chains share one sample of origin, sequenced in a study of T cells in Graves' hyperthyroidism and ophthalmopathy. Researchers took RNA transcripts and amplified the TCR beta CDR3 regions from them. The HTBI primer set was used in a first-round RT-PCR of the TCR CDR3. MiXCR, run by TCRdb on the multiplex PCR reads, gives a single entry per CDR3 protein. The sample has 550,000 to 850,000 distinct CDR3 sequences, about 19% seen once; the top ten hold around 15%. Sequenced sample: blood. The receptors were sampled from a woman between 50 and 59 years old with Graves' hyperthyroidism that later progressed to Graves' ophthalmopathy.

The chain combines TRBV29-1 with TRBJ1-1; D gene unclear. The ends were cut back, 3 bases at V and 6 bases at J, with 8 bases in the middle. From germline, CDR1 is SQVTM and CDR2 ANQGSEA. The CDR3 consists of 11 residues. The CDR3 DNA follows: TGCAGCGTTGAGGGTCCAGCTGAAGCTTTCTTT. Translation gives CSVEGPAEAFF.

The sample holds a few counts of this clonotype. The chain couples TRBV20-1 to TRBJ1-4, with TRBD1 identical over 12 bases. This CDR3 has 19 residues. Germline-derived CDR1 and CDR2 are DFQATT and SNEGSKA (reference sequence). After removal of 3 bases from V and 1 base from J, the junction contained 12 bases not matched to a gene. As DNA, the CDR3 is TGCAGTGCTAGTAATTTGCATCGGGACAGGGGGCGAACTAATGAAAAACTGTTTTTT. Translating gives CSASNLHRDRGRTNEKLFF.

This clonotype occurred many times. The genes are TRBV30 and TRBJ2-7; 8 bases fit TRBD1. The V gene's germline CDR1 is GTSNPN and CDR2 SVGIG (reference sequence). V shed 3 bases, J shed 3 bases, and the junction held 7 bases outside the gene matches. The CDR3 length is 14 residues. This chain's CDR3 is CAWSDRDRSYEQYF. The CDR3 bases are TGTGCCTGGAGCGACCGGGACAGGAGCTACGAGCAGTACTTC. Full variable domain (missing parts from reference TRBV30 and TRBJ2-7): SQTIHQWPATLVQPVGSPLSLECTVEGTSNPNLYWYRQAAGRGLQLLFYSVGIGQISSEVPQNLSASRPQDRQFILSSKKLLLSDSGFYLCAWSDRDRSYEQYFGPGTRLTVT.

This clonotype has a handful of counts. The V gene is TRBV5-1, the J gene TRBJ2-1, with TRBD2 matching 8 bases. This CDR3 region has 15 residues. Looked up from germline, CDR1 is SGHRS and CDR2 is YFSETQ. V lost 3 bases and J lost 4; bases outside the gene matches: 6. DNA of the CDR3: TGCGCCAGCAGCTCGGCTAGCGGGTTGTACAATGAGCAGTTCTTC. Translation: CASSSASGLYNEQFF. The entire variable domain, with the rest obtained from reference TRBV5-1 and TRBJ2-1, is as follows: KAGVTQTPRYLIKTRGQQVTLSCSPISGHRSVSWYQQTPGQGLQFLFEYFSETQRNKGNFPGRFSGRQFSNSRSEMNVSTLELGDSALYLCASSSASGLYNEQFFGPGTRLTVL.

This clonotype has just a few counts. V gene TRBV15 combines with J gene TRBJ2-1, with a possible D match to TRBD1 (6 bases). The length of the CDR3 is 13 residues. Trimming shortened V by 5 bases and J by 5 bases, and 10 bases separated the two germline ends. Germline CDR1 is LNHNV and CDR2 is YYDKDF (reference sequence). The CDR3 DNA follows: TGTGCCACCAGCGGTACAGGGAACAATGAGCAGTTCTTC. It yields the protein CATSGTGNNEQFF.

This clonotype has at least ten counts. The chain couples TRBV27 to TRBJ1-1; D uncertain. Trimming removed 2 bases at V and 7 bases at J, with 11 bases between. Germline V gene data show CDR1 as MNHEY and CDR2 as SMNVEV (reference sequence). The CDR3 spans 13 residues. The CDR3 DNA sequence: TGTGCCAGCAGTTTAGGGCGGACCGGTGAAGCTTTCTTT. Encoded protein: CASSLGRTGEAFF.

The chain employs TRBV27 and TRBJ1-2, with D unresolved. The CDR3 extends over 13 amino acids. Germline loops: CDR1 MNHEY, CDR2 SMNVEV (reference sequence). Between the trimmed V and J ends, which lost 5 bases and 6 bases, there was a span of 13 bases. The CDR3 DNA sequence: TGTGCCAGCAGTAAAATCGGACCCGATGGCTACACCTTC. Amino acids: CASSKIGPDGYTF.

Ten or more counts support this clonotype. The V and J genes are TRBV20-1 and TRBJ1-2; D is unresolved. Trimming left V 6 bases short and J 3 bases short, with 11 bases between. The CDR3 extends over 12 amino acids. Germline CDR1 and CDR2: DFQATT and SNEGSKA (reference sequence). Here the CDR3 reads CSADGGDYGYTF. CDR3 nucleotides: TGCAGTGCGGACGGCGGCGACTATGGCTACACCTTC.

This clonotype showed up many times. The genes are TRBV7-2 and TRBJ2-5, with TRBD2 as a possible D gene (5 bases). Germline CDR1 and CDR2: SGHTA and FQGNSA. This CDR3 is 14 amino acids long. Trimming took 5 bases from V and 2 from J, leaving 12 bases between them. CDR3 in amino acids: CASSQEVGQETQYF. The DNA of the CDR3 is TGTGCCAGCAGCCAGGAGGTGGGACAAGAGACCCAGTACTTC. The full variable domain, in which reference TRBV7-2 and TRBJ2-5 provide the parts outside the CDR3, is GAGVSQSPSNKVTEKGKDVELRCDPISGHTALYWYRQSLGQGLEFLIYFQGNSAPDKSGLPSDRFSAERTGGSVSTLTIQRTQQEDSAVYLCASSQEVGQETQYFGPGTRLLVL.

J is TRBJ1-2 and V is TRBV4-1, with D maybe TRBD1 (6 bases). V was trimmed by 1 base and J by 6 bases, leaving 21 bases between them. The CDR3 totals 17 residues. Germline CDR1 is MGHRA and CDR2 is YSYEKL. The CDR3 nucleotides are TGCGCCAGCAGCCAAGTGGGGGCCGGACGCAAAGGAGATGGCTACACCTTC. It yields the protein CASSQVGAGRKGDGYTF.

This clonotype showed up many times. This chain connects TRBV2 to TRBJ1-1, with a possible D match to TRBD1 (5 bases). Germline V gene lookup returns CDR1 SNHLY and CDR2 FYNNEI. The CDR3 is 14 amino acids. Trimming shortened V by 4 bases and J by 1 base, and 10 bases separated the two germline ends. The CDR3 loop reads CASSVSGWNTEAFF. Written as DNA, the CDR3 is TGTGCCAGCAGTGTTTCAGGGTGGAACACTGAAGCTTTCTTT.

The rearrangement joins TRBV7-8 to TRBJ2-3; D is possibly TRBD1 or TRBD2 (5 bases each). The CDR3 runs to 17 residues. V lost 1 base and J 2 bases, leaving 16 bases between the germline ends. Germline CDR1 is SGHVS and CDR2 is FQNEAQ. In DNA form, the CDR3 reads TGTGCCAGCAGCTTAGTGGGGACCCTCCCTCTCACAGATACGCAGTATTTT. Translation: CASSLVGTLPLTDTQYF. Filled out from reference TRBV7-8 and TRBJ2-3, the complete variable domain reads GAGVSQSPRYKVAKRGQDVALRCDPISGHVSLFWYQQALGQGPEFLTYFQNEAQLDKSGLPSDRFFAERPEGSVSTLKIQRTQQEDSAVYLCASSLVGTLPLTDTQYFGPGTRLTVL.

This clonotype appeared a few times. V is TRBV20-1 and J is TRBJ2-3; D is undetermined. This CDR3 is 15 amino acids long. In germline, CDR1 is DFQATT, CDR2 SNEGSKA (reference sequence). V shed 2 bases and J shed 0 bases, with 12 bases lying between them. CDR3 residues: CSARSWLSSTDTQYF. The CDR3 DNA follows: TGCAGTGCTAGAAGTTGGTTGTCCAGCACAGATACGCAGTATTTT.

CDR3 nucleotides: TGTGCCAGCAGCCCCAACCACCACGGCTACACCTTC. This translates into CASSPNHHGYTF. The rearrangement links TRBV7-9 to TRBJ1-2; D is ambiguous. The germline CDR1 and CDR2 sequences are SEHNR and FQNEAQ (reference sequence). The CDR3 runs to 12 residues. Trimming took off 5 bases at V and 8 bases at J, with 12 bases between the two ends.

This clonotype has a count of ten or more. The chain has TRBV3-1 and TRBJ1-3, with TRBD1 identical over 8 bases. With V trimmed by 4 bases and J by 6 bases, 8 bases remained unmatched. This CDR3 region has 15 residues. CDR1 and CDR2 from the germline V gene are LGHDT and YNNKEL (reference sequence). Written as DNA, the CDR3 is TGTGCCAGCAGCCCGTCCGGGACAGGAGAAAACACCATATATTTT. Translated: CASSPSGTGENTIYF.

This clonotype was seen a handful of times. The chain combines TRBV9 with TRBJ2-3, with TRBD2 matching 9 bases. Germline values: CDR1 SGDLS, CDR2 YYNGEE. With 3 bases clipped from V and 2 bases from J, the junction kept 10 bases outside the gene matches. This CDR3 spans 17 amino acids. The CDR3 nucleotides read TGTGCCAGCAGCGGGGGGGGTAGCGGGGGAGTCACAGATACGCAGTATTTT. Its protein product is CASSGGGSGGVTDTQYF. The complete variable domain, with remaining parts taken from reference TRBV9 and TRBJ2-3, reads DSGVTQTPKHLITATGQRVTLRCSPRSGDLSVYWYQQSLDQGLQFLIQYYNGEERAKGNILERFSAQQFPDLHSELNLSSLELGDSALYFCASSGGGSGGVTDTQYFGPGTRLTVL.

Here the CDR3 reads CASCRGERSSYNEQFF. The DNA of the CDR3 is TGTGCCAGCTGTAGAGGCGAGAGGAGCTCCTACAATGAGCAGTTCTTC. The chain links TRBV27 to TRBJ2-1; unclear D gene. This CDR3 contains 16 residues. V dropped 8 bases and J dropped 0 bases, with 17 bases sitting between them. In germline, CDR1 is MNHEY, CDR2 SMNVEV (reference sequence).